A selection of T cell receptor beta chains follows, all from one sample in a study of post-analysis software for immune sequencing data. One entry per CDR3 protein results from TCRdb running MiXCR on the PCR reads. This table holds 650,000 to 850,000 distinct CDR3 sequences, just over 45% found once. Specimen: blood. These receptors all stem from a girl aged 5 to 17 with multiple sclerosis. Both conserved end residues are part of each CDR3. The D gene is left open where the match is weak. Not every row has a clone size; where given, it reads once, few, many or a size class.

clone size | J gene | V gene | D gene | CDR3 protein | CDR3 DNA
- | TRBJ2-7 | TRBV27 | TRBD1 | CASSSGTVEYF | TGTGCCAGCAGTTCAGGGACAGTTGAGTACTTC
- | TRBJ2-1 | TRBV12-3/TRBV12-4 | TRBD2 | CASRTSGGQQFF | TGTGCCAGCAGAACGAGCGGGGGGCAGCAGTTCTTC
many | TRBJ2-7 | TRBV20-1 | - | CSAHSLLSYEQYF | TGCAGTGCCCACTCACTCCTCAGCTACGAGCAGTACTTC
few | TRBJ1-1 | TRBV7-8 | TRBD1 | CASSFPGTGRHTEAFF | TGTGCCAGCAGCTTCCCCGGGACAGGGAGACACACTGAAGCTTTCTTT
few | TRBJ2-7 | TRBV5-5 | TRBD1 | CASRRTGGRYEQYF | TGTGCCAGCAGGAGGACAGGGGGACGCTACGAGCAGTACTTC
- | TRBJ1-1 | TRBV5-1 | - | CASSLEAGALNTEAFF | TGCGCCAGCAGCTTGGAGGCAGGGGCGTTGAACACTGAAGCTTTCTTT
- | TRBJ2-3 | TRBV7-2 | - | CASSLRDTLTDTQYF | TGTGCCAGCAGCTTACGGGACACACTTACAGATACGCAGTATTTT
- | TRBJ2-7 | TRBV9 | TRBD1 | CASSVRDSPVEQYF | TGTGCCAGCAGCGTACGGGACAGCCCGGTCGAGCAGTACTTC
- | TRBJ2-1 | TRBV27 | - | CASVPAEKSYNEQFF | TGTGCCAGCGTCCCGGCGGAGAAGTCCTACAATGAGCAGTTCTTC
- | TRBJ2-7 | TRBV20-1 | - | CSAPGGERSGRAPYEQYF | TGCAGTGCTCCAGGCGGGGAGCGTAGCGGACGGGCCCCCTACGAGCAGTACTTC
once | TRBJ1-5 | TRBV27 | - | CASSFGRNSNQPQHF | TGTGCCAGCAGTTTTGGCAGGAATAGCAATCAGCCCCAGCATTTT
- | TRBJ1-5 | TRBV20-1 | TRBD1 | CSANGQGVNQPQHF | TGCAGTGCGAATGGACAGGGGGTCAATCAGCCCCAGCATTTT
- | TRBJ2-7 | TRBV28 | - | CASSFELLDYEQYF | TGTGCCAGCAGTTTCGAACTACTAGACTACGAGCAGTACTTC
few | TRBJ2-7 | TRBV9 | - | CASSAEGNGGPVYEQYF | TGTGCCAGCAGCGCAGAGGGGAACGGCGGGCCTGTCTACGAGCAGTACTTC
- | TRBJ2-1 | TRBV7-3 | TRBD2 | CASSQTPAGLYNEQFF | TGTGCCAGCAGCCAAACCCCAGCGGGACTTTATAATGAGCAGTTCTTC
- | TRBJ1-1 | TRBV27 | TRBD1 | CASSYRGPTEAFF | TGTGCCAGCAGTTACAGGGGGCCGACTGAAGCTTTCTTT
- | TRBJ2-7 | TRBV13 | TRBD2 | CASSSPLANEQYF | TGTGCCAGCAGCAGTCCACTAGCGAACGAGCAGTACTTC
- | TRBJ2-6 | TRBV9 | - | CASSVAQYPSGANGLTF | TGTGCCAGCAGCGTAGCCCAGTATCCCTCTGGGGCCAACGGCCTGACTTTC
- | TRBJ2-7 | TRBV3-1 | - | CASSQEAAMEQYF | TGTGCCAGCAGCCAAGAGGCCGCCATGGAGCAGTACTTC
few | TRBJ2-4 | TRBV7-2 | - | CASSLGARADKNIQYF | TGTGCCAGCAGCTTAGGAGCCAGAGCGGATAAAAACATTCAGTACTTC
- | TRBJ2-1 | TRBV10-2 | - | CASSLDVLADEQFF | TGCGCCAGCAGCTTGGATGTACTAGCAGATGAGCAGTTCTTC
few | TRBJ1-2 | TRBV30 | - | CAWSVRRGLWGNYGYTF | TGTGCCTGGAGTGTACGGCGGGGCTTATGGGGCAACTATGGCTACACCTTC
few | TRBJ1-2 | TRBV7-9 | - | CASSFWTDLNYGYTF | TGTGCCAGCAGCTTCTGGACAGATCTTAACTATGGCTACACCTTC
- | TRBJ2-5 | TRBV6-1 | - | CASIRDYQETQYF | TGTGCCAGCATCCGGGACTACCAAGAGACCCAGTACTTC
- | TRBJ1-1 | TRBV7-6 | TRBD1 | CASSPRQGQGVTEAFF | TGTGCCAGCAGCCCCAGACAAGGACAGGGTGTAACTGAAGCTTTCTTT
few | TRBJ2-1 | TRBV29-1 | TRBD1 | CSVERDRDNEQFF | TGCAGCGTCGAACGAGACAGGGACAATGAGCAGTTCTTC
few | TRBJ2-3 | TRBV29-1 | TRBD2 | CSATSGRQGDTQYF | TGCAGCGCGACTAGCGGGAGGCAGGGAGATACGCAGTATTTT
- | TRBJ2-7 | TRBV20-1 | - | CSASGGGSSYEQYF | TGCAGTGCTAGTGGGGGCGGATCGTCCTACGAGCAGTACTTC
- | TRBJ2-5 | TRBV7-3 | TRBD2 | CASSLTAGGWETQYF | TGTGCCAGCAGCTTAACAGCGGGAGGGTGGGAGACCCAGTACTTC
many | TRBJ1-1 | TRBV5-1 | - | CASSLAGMNTEAFF | TGCGCCAGCAGCTTGGCCGGAATGAACACTGAAGCTTTCTTT
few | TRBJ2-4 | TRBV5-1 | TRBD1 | CASSPDRASGEQYF | TGCGCCAGCAGTCCCGACAGGGCATCTGGGGAGCAGTACTTC
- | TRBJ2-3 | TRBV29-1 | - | CSAWASGPDTQYF | TGCAGCGCCTGGGCCTCGGGCCCAGATACGCAGTATTTT
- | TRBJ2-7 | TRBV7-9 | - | CASSSLGAKNYEQYF | TGTGCCAGCAGCTCACTAGGGGCAAAGAACTACGAGCAGTACTTC
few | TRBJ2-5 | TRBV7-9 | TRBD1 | CASSPGTGVRETQYF | TGTGCCAGCAGCCCCGGGACAGGGGTGAGGGAGACCCAGTACTTC
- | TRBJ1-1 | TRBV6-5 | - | CASSQRAVGAEAFF | TGTGCCAGCAGCCAAAGGGCGGTTGGCGCTGAAGCTTTCTTT
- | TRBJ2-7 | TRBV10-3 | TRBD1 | CAISGPGQGDYEQYF | TGTGCCATCAGTGGGCCGGGACAGGGGGACTACGAGCAGTACTTC
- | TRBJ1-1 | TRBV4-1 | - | CASSQEGGRTVITEAFF | TGCGCCAGCAGCCAAGAGGGAGGCAGGACAGTCATCACTGAAGCTTTCTTT
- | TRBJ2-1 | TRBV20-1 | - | CSARPVGKYEQFF | TGCAGTGCTAGACCCGTCGGAAAGTATGAGCAGTTCTTC
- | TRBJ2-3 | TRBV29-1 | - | CSVDPGRGSTDTQYF | TGCAGCGTTGACCCCGGGCGGGGAAGCACAGATACGCAGTATTTT
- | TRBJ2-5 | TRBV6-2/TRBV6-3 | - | CASSWGPSGEQYF | TGTGCCAGCAGTTGGGGCCCGTCTGGAGAGCAGTACTTC
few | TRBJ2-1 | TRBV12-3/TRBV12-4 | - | CASSLGTGSYNEQFF | TGTGCCAGCAGCTTAGGAACAGGGTCCTACAATGAGCAGTTCTTC
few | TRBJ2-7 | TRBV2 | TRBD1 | CATHRQGVSYEQYF | TGTGCCACCCATCGGCAGGGGGTCTCCTACGAGCAGTACTTC
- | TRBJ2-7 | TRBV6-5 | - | CASRQRGSTGYEQYF | TGTGCCAGCAGACAAAGGGGGTCAACAGGGTACGAGCAGTACTTC
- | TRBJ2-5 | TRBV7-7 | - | CASSWALGETQYF | TGTGCTAGCAGCTGGGCGCTGGGGGAGACCCAGTACTTC
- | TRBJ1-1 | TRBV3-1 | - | CASSQDLAGRVGAFF | TGTGCCAGCAGCCAAGATCTGGCAGGGCGAGTTGGAGCTTTCTTT
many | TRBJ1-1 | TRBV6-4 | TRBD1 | CASSPGTGGTEAFF | TGTGCCAGCAGTCCCGGGACAGGGGGGACTGAAGCTTTCTTT
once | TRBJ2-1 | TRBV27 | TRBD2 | CASSLASGSEEQFF | TGTGCCAGCAGTCTAGCTAGCGGGAGTGAGGAGCAGTTCTTC
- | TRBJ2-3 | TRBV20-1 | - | CSARDTGKTVLPPRTDTQYF | TGCAGTGCTAGAGACACAGGGAAAACAGTTCTCCCACCCCGCACAGATACGCAGTATTTT
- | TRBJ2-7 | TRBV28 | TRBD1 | CASSGDRGKSIVEQYF | TGTGCCAGCAGTGGAGACAGGGGAAAGAGTATTGTCGAGCAGTACTTC
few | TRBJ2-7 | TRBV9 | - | CASSVQPGETYEQYF | TGTGCCAGCAGCGTACAGCCAGGGGAAACCTACGAGCAGTACTTC
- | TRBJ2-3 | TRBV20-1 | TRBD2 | CSSGSGLSSTDTQYF | TGCAGCTCCGGTAGCGGGCTCTCTAGCACAGATACGCAGTATTTT